This T cell receptor beta chain was sequenced during a study of blood T cells in healthy people across ages. Through a sample-barcoded 5' primer and a J-beta primer mix, a second PCR was run for roughly 6 to 12 cycles. Every cDNA was tagged by a template-switch adaptor with 12 random nucleotides. One entry per CDR3 protein, called by TCRdb with MiXCR from the 5' RACE reads. Counted here are roughly 800,000 distinct CDR3 sequences, about three fifths occurring once; the ten biggest clones make up about 20%. This CDR3 is built from 16 residues. V was trimmed by 7 bases and J by 4 bases, leaving 22 bases between them. The germline V gene has CDR1 SGHRS and CDR2 YFSETQ.

The chain couples TRBV5-1 to TRBJ2-3, with D tentatively TRBD1 (6 bases). The receptor comes from a man aged 25-45 years in good health. Sequenced input: blood. The CDR3 region has the DNA TGCGCCAGCCGCTCAGGGGATTCCCTAATCGCAGATACGCAGTATTTT. Translation: CASRSGDSLIADTQYF.